This T cell receptor (beta chain) came from a study of OX40 agonist ivuxolimab in advanced cancers. About the study: Past anti-PD-1, anti-PD-L1 or anti-CTLA-4 therapy was accepted, and roughly 42% had received some.

This table comes from immunoSEQ multiplex PCR, and its TCRdb copy is limited to in-frame clones, with some not included. The data hold fewer than 15,000 clones, with about 80% observed a single time. Study results and caveats: Expanded peripheral T-cell antigen specificity went undetermined.

Germline V gene data show CDR1 as SGHNT and CDR2 as YENEEA. The CDR3 has 14 residues. V gave up 4 bases and J gave up 4 bases, with 13 bases separating them. Note on this clone: The antigen is unknown.

This sample comprised CD4+ or CD8+ T cells sorted from blood, obtained in a trial of the OX40 agonist ivuxolimab. This receptor was taken from an adult with an advanced solid tumor such as melanoma, head and neck, liver or kidney cancer. This chain joins TRBV11-3 and TRBJ1-2; tentative D call: TRBD1 (6 bases). The CDR3 nucleotides are TGTGCCAGCAGCTCCACGACAGGAATCTATGGCTACACCTTC. Translating gives CASSSTTGIYGYTF.